This TCR beta chain appears in the sequencing data of a study of cytomegalovirus exposure and HLA in healthy donors. Overall study results and limits: A later analysis appeared to link common viral pathogens to several of the most significant clusters. Donor immune exposure was known only as CMV serostatus. The authors assumed roughly uniform sequencing depth across donors for presence/absence analyses.

The PCR had 60 Vbeta and 13 Jbeta primers. The data were produced by immunoSEQ multiplex PCR, yet TCRdb's version contains in-frame clones alone and is incomplete. The sample contains about 67,000 clones, roughly 77% of which appear only once. The V gene's germline CDR1 is WNHNN and CDR2 SYGVQD (reference sequence). The germline V and J ends were trimmed by 5 bases and 6 bases, with 13 bases remaining between them. The CDR3 has 14 residues. On this clone itself: As yet, its antigen is unknown.

This TCR derives from a young woman in good health and CMV-seronegative. The material sequenced was PBMCs. The chain is built from TRBV10-1 and TRBJ2-2; possibly TRBD2 for D (6 bases). Here the CDR3 reads CASSSERESGELFF. The DNA of the CDR3 is TGCGCCAGCAGTTCCGAACGGGAGTCCGGGGAGCTGTTTTTT.